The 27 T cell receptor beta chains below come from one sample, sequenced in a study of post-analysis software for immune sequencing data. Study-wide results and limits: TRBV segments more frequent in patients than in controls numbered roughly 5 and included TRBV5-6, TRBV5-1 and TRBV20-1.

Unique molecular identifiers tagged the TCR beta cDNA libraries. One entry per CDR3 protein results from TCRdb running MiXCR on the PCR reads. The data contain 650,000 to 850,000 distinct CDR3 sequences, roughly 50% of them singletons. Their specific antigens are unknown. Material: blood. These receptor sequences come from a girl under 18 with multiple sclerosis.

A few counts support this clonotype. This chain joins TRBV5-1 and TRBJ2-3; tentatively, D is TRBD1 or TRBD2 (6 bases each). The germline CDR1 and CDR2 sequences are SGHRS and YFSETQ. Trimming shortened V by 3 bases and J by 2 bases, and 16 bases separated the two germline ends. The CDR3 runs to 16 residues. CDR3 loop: CASSSTGRRNTDTQYF. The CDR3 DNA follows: TGCGCCAGCAGCTCTACAGGGAGGAGAAACACAGATACGCAGTATTTT.

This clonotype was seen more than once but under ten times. CDR3 in DNA: TGTGCCAGCAGCTTAGCGTCGCCCAGGGGATTCCACGAGCAGTACTTC. Translation: CASSLASPRGFHEQYF. The V gene is TRBV7-9, the J gene TRBJ2-7, with a tentative D call TRBD1 (6 bases). This CDR3 is 16 amino acids long. From germline, CDR1 is SEHNR and CDR2 FQNEAQ (reference sequence). V was cut by 0 bases and J by 5 bases, with 17 bases left in between.

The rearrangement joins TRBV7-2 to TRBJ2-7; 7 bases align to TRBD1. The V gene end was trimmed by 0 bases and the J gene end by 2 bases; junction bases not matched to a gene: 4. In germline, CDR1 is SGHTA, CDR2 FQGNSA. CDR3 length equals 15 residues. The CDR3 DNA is TGTGCCAGCAGCTTAGCTTGGGACAGTACCTACGAGCAGTACTTC. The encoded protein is CASSLAWDSTYEQYF.

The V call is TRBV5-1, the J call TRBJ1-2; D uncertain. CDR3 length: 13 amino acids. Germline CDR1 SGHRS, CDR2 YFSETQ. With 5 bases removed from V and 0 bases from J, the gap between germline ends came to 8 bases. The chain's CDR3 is CASSPRPNYGYTF. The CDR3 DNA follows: TGCGCCAGCAGTCCCAGGCCTAACTATGGCTACACCTTC.

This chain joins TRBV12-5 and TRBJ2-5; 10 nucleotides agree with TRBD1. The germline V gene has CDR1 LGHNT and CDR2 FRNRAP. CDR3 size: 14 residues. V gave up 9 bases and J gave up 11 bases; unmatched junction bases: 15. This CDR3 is CASAPGTGVNEQYF. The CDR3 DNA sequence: TGTGCTAGCGCCCCGGGGACAGGGGTCAATGAGCAGTACTTC.

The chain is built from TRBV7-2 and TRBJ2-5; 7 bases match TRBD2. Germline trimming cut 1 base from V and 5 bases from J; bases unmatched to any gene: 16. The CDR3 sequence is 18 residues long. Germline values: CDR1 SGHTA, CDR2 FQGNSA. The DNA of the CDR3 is TGTGCCAGCAGCTTAGGCCCCGTGGCTAGCGGTTGGACTGAGACCCAGTACTTC. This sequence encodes CASSLGPVASGWTETQYF.

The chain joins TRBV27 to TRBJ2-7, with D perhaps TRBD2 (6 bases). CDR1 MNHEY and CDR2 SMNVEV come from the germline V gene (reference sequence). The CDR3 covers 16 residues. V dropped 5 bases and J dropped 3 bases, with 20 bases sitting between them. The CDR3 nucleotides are TGTGCCAGCAGTCCATGGCTGCCCGGGGGAAACTACGAGCAGTACTTC. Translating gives CASSPWLPGGNYEQYF.

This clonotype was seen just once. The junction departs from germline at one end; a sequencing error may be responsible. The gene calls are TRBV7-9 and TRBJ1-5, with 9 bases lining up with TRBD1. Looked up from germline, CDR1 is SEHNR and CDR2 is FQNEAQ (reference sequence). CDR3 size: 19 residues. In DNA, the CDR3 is TGTGCCAGTAGCTTAGCCAGGGGACAGGGCGGTTTGAGCAATCAGCCCCAGCATTTT. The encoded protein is CASSLARGQGGLSNQPQHF.

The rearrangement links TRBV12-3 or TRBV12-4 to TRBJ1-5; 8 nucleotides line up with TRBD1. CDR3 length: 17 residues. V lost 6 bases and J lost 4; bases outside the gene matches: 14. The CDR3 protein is CASSHDRGGWGNQPQHF. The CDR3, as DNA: TGTGCCAGCAGCCATGACAGGGGAGGATGGGGTAATCAGCCCCAGCATTTT.

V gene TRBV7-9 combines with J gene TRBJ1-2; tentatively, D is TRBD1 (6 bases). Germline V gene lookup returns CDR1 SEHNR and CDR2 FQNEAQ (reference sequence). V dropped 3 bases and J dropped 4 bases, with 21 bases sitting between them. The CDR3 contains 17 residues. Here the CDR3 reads CASSLIGQLGPGYGYTF. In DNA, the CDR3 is TGTGCCAGCAGCTTGATCGGACAGCTGGGCCCTGGCTATGGCTACACCTTC.

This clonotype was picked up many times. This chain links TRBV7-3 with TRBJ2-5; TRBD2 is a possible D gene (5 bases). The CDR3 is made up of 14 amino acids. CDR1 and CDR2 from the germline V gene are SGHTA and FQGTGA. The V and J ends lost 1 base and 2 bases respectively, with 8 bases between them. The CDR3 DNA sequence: TGTGCCAGCAGCTTAAACCGGGGACAAGAGACCCAGTACTTC. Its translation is CASSLNRGQETQYF.

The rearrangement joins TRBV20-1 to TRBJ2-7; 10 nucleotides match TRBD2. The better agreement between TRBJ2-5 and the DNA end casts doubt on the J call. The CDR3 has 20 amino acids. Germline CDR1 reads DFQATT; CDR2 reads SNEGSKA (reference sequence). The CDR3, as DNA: TGCAGTGCCTGGGGTCCTAGCGGGAGAAGGGGGTTAAAGGCCAGAGAGACCCAGTACTTC. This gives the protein CSAWGPSGRRGLKARETQYF.

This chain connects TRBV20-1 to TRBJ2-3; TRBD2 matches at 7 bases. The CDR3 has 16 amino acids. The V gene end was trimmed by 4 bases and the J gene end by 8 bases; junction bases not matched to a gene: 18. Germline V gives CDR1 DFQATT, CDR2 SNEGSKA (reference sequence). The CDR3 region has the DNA TGCAGTGCTACCCGGCCCGGAGAACTGACGGGAGGTACGCAGTATTTT. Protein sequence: CSATRPGELTGGTQYF.

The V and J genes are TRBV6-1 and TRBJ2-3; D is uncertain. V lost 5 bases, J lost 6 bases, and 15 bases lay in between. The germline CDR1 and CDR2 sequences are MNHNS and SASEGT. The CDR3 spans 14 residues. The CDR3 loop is CASSPRPGPDTQYF. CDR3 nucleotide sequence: TGTGCCAGCAGTCCTCGCCCCGGTCCCGATACGCAGTATTTT.

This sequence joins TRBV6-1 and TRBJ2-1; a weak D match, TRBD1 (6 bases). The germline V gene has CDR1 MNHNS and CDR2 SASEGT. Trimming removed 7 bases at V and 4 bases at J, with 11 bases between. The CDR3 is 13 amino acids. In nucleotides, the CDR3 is TGTGCCAGCACCTCGACAGGATACAATGAGCAGTTCTTC. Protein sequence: CASTSTGYNEQFF.

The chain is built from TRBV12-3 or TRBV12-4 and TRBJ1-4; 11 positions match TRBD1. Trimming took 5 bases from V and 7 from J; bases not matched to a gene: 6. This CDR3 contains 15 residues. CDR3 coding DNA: TGTGCCAGCAGTGGCCGGGACAGGGGGGTTGAAAAACTGTTTTTT. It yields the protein CASSGRDRGVEKLFF.

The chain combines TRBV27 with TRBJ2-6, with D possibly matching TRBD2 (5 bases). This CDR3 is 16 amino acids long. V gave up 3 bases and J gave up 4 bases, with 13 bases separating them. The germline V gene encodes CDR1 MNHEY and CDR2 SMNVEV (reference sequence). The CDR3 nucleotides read TGTGCCAGCAGTTTGGGCATAGGACTCGGGGCCAACGTCCTGACTTTC. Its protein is CASSLGIGLGANVLTF.

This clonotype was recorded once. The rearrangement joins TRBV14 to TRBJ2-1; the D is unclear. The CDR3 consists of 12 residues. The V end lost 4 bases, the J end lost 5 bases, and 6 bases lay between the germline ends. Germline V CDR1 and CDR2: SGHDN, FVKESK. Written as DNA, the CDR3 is TGTGCCAGCAGCCGAGAGAACAATGAGCAGTTCTTC. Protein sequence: CASSRENNEQFF.

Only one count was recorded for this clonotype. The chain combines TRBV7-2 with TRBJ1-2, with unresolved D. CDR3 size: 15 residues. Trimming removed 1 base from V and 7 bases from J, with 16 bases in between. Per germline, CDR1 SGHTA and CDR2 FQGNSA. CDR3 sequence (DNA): TGTGCCAGCAGCTTAGGGCCGGGAACCCCAAGTGGCTACACCTTC. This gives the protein CASSLGPGTPSGYTF.

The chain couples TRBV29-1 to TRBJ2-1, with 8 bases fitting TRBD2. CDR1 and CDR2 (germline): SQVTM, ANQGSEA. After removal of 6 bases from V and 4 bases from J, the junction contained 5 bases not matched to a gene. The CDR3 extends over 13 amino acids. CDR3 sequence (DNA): TGCAGCGTGAGGCGGGAGGCGTACAATGAGCAGTTCTTC. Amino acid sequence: CSVRREAYNEQFF.

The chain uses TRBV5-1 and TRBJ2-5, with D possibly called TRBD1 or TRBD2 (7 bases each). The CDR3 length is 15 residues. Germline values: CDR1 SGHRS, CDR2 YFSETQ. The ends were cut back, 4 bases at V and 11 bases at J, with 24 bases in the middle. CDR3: CASSRTGEGPYEQYF. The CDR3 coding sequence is TGCGCCAGCAGCCGAACAGGGGAGGGGCCCTACGAACAGTACTTC.

The chain's CDR3 is CASSLAGASSDTQYF. The CDR3 region has the DNA TGTGCCAGCAGCTTGGCGGGGGCGAGCTCAGATACGCAGTATTTT. The rearrangement joins TRBV5-4 to TRBJ2-3; D is possibly TRBD1 or TRBD2 (6 bases each). Germline CDR1 SGHNT, CDR2 YYREEE (reference sequence). The V gene lost 0 bases and the J gene lost 4 bases, with 12 bases spanning the gap. This CDR3 spans 15 amino acids.

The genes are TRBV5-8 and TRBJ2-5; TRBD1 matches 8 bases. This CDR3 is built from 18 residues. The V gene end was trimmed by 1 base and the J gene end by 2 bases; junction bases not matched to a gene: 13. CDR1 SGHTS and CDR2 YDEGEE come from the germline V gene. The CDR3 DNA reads TGTGCCAGCAGCTTGACCCGACAGGGGCTAAACCCACAAGAGACCCAGTACTTC. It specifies CASSLTRQGLNPQETQYF.

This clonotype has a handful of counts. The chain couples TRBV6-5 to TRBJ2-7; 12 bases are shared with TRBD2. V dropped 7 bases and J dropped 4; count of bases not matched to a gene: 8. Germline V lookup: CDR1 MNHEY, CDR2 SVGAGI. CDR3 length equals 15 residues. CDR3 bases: TGTGCCAGCATGTGGCGGACTAGCGGGAATTACGAGCAGTACTTC. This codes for CASMWRTSGNYEQYF.

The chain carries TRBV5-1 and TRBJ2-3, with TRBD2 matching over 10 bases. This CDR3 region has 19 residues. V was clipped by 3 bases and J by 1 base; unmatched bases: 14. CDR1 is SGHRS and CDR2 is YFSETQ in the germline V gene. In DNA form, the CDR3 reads TGCGCCAGCAGCTCCGGACTAGCGGTGGGGATGGGGGGCACAGATACGCAGTATTTT. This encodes CASSSGLAVGMGGTDTQYF.

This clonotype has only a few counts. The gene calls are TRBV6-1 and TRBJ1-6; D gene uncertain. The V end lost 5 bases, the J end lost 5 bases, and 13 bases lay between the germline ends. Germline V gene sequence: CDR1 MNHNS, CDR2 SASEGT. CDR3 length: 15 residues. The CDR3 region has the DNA TGTGCCAGCAGTCGAAACGCGGGTGATAATTCACCCCTCCACTTT. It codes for CASSRNAGDNSPLHF.

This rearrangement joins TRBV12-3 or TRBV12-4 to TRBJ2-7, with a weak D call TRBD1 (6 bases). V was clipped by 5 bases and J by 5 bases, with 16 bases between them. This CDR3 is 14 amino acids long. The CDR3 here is CASSNRQPGDEQYF. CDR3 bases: TGTGCCAGCAGTAACCGACAGCCAGGGGACGAGCAGTACTTC.